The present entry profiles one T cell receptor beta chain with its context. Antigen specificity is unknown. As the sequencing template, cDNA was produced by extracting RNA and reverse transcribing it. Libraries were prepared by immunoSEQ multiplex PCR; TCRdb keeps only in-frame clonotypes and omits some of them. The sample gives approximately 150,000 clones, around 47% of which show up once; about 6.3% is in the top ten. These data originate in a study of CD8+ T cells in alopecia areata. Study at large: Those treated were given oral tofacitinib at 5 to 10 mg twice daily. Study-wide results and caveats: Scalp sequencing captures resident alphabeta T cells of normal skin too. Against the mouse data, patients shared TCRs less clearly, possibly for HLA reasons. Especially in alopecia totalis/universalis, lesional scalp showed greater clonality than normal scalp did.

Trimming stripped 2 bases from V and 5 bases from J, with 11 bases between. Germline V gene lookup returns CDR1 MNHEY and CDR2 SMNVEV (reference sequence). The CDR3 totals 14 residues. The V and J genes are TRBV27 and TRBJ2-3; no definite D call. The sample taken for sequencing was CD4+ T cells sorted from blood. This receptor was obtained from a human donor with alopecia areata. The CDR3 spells CASSLGFQGDTQYF. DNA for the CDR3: TGTGCCAGCAGTTTAGGGTTCCAAGGAGATACGCAGTATTTT.